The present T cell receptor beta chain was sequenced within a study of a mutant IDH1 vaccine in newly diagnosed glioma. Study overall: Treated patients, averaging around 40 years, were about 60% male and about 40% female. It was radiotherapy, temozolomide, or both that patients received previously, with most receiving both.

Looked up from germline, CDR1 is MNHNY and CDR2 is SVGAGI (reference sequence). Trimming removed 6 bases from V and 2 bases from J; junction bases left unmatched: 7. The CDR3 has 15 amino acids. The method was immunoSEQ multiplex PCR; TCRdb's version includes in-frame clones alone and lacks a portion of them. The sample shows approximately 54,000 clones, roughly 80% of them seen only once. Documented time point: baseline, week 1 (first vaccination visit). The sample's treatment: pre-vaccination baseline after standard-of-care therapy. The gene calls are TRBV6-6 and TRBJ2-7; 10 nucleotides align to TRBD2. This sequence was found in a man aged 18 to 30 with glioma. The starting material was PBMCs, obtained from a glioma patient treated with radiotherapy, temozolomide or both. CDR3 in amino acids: CASSDSGRRAYEQYF. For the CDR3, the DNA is TGTGCCAGCAGCGATAGCGGGAGGCGGGCCTACGAGCAGTACTTC.